The entry below gives a single T cell receptor beta chain sequence along with its context. Its specificity is not known. The CDR3 consists of 15 residues. CDR1 is ENHRY and CDR2 is SYGVKD in the germline V gene. J gave up 6 bases and V 6 bases, and 9 bases lay outside the gene matches. From the RT-PCR reads, TCRdb called clonotypes with MiXCR, one entry per CDR3 protein. The sample holds about 610,000 distinct CDR3 sequences, 14% seen once. The source of the sample is a study of response to subunit inactivated influenza vaccine. Regarding the study as a whole: With each seasonal influenza vaccination, the authors suggested, few new T cells are recruited.

This TCR was recovered from a man in his fifties who received an inactivated influenza vaccine. J is TRBJ2-3 and V is TRBV10-3; 10 bases fit TRBD1. The source material was PBMCs from blood, sampled roughly 12 days after vaccination. CDR3 sequence (DNA): TGTGCCATCAGGAACAGGACAGGGGGTTCGGATACGCAGTATTTT. This translates into CAIRNRTGGSDTQYF.